A selection of T cell receptor beta chains follows, all from one sample in a study of cytomegalovirus exposure and HLA in healthy donors. Generated by immunoSEQ multiplex PCR, the TCRdb table keeps only in-frame clones and is missing some. In the table there are about 170,000 clones, 73% of which are singletons. Sequenced: PBMCs. The receptors shown here come from a young woman in good health and CMV-seropositive. Both conserved end residues are part of each CDR3. A D gene is named only where the DNA matches it firmly. Clone size appears in some rows only: once, few, many, or a class for an expanded clone.

D gene | clone size | J gene | V gene | CDR3 protein | CDR3 DNA
NA | NA | TRBJ1-5 | TRBV7-8 | CASSLAGSFSSNQPQHF | TGTGCCAGCAGCTTAGCGGGCAGCTTTTCCAGCAATCAGCCCCAGCATTTT
TRBD1 | few | TRBJ1-1 | TRBV27 | CASLPGTGGFDTEAFF | TGTGCCAGTCTTCCCGGGACAGGGGGTTTCGACACTGAAGCTTTCTTT
NA | NA | TRBJ1-2 | TRBV6-1 | CASSEGAYGYTF | TGTGCCAGCAGTGAGGGAGCGTATGGCTACACCTTC
TRBD1 | once | TRBJ2-5 | TRBV7-7 | CASSPGQAVGETQYF | TGTGCTAGCAGCCCTGGACAGGCTGTTGGAGAGACCCAGTACTTC
TRBD1 | NA | TRBJ1-2 | TRBV7-2 | CASSFFGQGESGYTF | TGTGCCAGCAGCTTTTTCGGACAGGGAGAGAGTGGCTACACCTTC
NA | NA | TRBJ2-1 | TRBV5-8 | CASSPTTYNEQFF | TGTGCCAGCAGCCCGACTACATACAATGAGCAGTTCTTC
NA | NA | TRBJ1-2 | TRBV7-9 | CASSLVGSAGLNYGYTF | TGTGCCAGCAGCTTGGTAGGGTCTGCAGGGCTTAACTATGGCTACACCTTC
TRBD1 | NA | TRBJ2-3 | TRBV5-1 | CASSPGTGYSDTQYF | TGCGCCAGCAGCCCCGGGACAGGGTACTCAGATACGCAGTATTTT
TRBD1 | NA | TRBJ2-3 | TRBV7-8 | CASSLVPRQGTDTQYF | TGTGCCAGCAGCTTAGTACCAAGACAGGGGACAGATACGCAGTATTTT
TRBD2 | NA | TRBJ2-7 | TRBV7-8 | CASSLALTSGGSYEQYF | TGTGCCAGCAGCTTAGCGCTGACTAGCGGGGGGTCCTACGAGCAGTACTTC
TRBD2 | NA | TRBJ2-1 | TRBV27 | CASRVLAGGPPFF | TGTGCCAGCAGGGTACTAGCGGGGGGCCCGCCGTTCTTC
NA | NA | TRBJ2-3 | TRBV5-4 | CASSLSLPRTDTQYF | TGTGCCAGCAGCTTGTCCCTCCCCCGCACAGATACGCAGTATTTT
NA | NA | TRBJ2-5 | TRBV7-7 | CASSLAWTDQETQYF | TGTGCTAGCAGCTTAGCCTGGACAGACCAAGAGACCCAGTACTTC
NA | NA | TRBJ1-2 | TRBV4-1 | CASSQVVSDLGGYTF | TGCGCCAGCAGCCAAGTTGTGTCGGACTTAGGGGGCTACACCTTC
TRBD2 | once | TRBJ2-1 | TRBV5-1 | CASSSGGQAYNEQFF | TGCGCCAGCAGCTCGGGGGGGCAGGCCTACAATGAGCAGTTCTTC
NA | NA | TRBJ1-2 | TRBV29-1 | CGSWDTYYGYTF | TGCGGAAGCTGGGACACGTACTATGGCTACACCTTC
TRBD1 | NA | TRBJ2-5 | TRBV5-1 | CASSLVRDRQETQYF | TGCGCCAGCAGCTTGGTCAGGGACAGGCAAGAGACCCAGTACTTC
TRBD2 | NA | TRBJ2-1 | TRBV25-1 | CAAGGDEQFF | TGTGCCGCTGGGGGGGATGAGCAGTTCTTC
TRBD2 | NA | TRBJ2-1 | TRBV4-3 | CASSPRTSGVDSYNEQFF | TGCGCCAGCAGCCCGCGGACTAGCGGGGTCGACTCCTACAATGAGCAGTTCTTC
NA | once | TRBJ1-4 | TRBV2 | CASSESGQLGEKLFF | TGTGCCAGCAGTGAATCGGGACAATTAGGTGAAAAACTGTTTTTT
TRBD2 | NA | TRBJ2-3 | TRBV7-9 | CASSLSGGAVDTQYF | TGTGCCAGCAGCTTGAGCGGGGGGGCCGTGGATACGCAGTATTTT
NA | NA | TRBJ1-2 | TRBV2 | CASSDGQNYGYTF | TGTGCCAGCAGCGACGGACAGAACTATGGCTACACCTTC
TRBD2 | once | TRBJ2-7 | TRBV9 | CASSVSGGPSYEQYF | TGTGCCAGCAGCGTTAGCGGGGGCCCCTCCTACGAGCAGTACTTC
NA | few | TRBJ1-3 | TRBV7-9 | CASSPPQVSGNTIYF | TGTGCCAGCAGCCCCCCCCAGGTCTCTGGAAACACCATATATTTT
TRBD1 | NA | TRBJ2-7 | TRBV2 | CALAGTTGSYEQYF | TGTGCCCTAGCAGGGACGACAGGGAGCTACGAGCAGTACTTC
TRBD2 | few | TRBJ2-1 | TRBV4-2 | CASSRFAAGGGSSYNEQFF | TGTGCCAGCAGCCGCTTTGCAGCGGGGGGTGGGAGCTCCTACAATGAGCAGTTCTTC
NA | NA | TRBJ2-7 | TRBV18 | CASKGGLTYEQYF | TGTGCCAGCAAAGGAGGCCTAACCTACGAGCAGTACTTC
TRBD1 | NA | TRBJ1-2 | TRBV5-1 | CASSTGQGYRHGYTF | TGCGCCAGCAGCACGGGACAGGGGTATAGGCATGGCTACACCTTC
TRBD2 | NA | TRBJ2-3 | TRBV7-3 | CASSLRASGRVTDTQYF | TGTGCCAGCAGCTTACGGGCTAGCGGGAGGGTTACAGATACGCAGTATTTT
NA | few | TRBJ2-3 | TRBV13 | CASSIRRGTDTQYF | TGTGCCAGCAGCATCAGGCGGGGCACAGATACGCAGTATTTT
TRBD1 | NA | TRBJ2-3 | TRBV7-9 | CSSSLQGARITDTQYF | TGTTCCAGCAGCTTACAGGGGGCGCGGATCACAGATACGCAGTATTTT
NA | NA | TRBJ1-1 | TRBV10-3 | CAIVTGTEAFF | TGTGCCATCGTTACAGGAACTGAAGCTTTCTTT
TRBD1 | once | TRBJ2-2 | TRBV15 | CATSNPGTGNGELFF | TGTGCCACCAGCAATCCCGGGACAGGGAACGGGGAGCTGTTTTTT
TRBD2 | NA | TRBJ2-7 | TRBV6-1 | CASSEQREPYYEQYF | TGTGCCAGCAGTGAACAGCGGGAGCCGTACTACGAGCAGTACTTC
NA | once | TRBJ1-4 | TRBV6-6 | CASSQSPGQPYEKLFF | TGTGCCAGCAGTCAAAGCCCTGGACAGCCCTATGAAAAACTGTTTTTT
NA | NA | TRBJ1-5 | TRBV6-1 | CASSERWAGGNQPQHF | TGTGCCAGCAGTGAAAGATGGGCCGGCGGCAATCAGCCCCAGCATTTT
NA | NA | TRBJ2-6 | TRBV4-2 | CASSQRYPSGANVLTF | TGTGCCAGCAGCCAACGGTACCCCTCTGGGGCCAACGTCCTGACTTTC
NA | NA | TRBJ2-7 | TRBV27 | CASSLTAVHLEQYF | TGTGCCAGCAGCCTGACAGCCGTCCATCTCGAGCAGTACTTC
TRBD2 | NA | TRBJ2-7 | TRBV4-3 | CASSQFSGDFSYEQYF | TGCGCCAGCAGCCAATTTAGCGGGGACTTCTCCTACGAGCAGTACTTC
NA | NA | TRBJ1-2 | TRBV28 | CASTLGGSRANYGYTF | TGTGCCAGCACCCTGGGGGGGAGTAGAGCTAACTATGGCTACACCTTC
TRBD2 | NA | TRBJ2-3 | TRBV7-3 | CASSFQTSGASDTQYF | TGTGCCAGCAGCTTCCAGACTAGCGGGGCGTCAGATACGCAGTATTTT
NA | NA | TRBJ2-7 | TRBV18 | CASSLGTSYEQYF | TGTGCCAGCTCCCTCGGGACAAGCTACGAGCAGTACTTC
TRBD1 | NA | TRBJ2-2 | TRBV7-6 | CASSLAEDRGTGELFF | TGTGCCAGCAGCTTAGCCGAGGACAGGGGGACCGGGGAGCTGTTTTTT
TRBD1 | NA | TRBJ1-6 | TRBV5-6 | CASSPRSTGGDSPLHF | TGTGCCAGCAGCCCTCGATCGACAGGGGGCGATTCACCCCTCCACTTT